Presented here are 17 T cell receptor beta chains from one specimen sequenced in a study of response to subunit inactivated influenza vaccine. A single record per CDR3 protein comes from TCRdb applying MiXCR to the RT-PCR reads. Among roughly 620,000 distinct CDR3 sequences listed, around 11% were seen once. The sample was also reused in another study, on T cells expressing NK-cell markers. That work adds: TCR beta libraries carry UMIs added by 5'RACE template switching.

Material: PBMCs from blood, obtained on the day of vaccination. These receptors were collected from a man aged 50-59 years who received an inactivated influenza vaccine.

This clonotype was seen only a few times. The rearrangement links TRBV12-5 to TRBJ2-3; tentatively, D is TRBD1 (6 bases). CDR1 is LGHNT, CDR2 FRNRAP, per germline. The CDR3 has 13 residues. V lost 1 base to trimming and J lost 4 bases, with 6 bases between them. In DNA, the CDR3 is TGTGCTAGTGGTTTGGGGACAGCAGATACGCAGTATTTT. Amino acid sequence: CASGLGTADTQYF. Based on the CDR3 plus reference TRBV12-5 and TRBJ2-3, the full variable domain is DARVTQTPRHKVTEMGQEVTMRCQPILGHNTVFWYRQTMMQGLELLAYFRNRAPLDDSGMPKDRFSAEMPDATLATLKIQPSEPRDSAVYFCASGLGTADTQYFGPGTRLTVL.

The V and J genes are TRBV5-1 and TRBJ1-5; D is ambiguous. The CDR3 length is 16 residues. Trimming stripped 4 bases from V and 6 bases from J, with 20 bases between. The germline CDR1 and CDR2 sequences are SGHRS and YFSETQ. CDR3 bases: TGCGCCAGCAGCCCCGACCCGTCGGGAGGTACTCAGCCCCAGCATTTT. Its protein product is CASSPDPSGGTQPQHF.

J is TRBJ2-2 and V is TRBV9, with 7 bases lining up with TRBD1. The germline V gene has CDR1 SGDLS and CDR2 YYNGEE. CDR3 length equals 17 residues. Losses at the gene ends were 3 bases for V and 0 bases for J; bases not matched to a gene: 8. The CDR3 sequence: CASSDPGQQPNTGELFF. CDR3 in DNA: TGTGCCAGCAGCGATCCGGGACAGCAACCGAACACCGGGGAGCTGTTTTTT.

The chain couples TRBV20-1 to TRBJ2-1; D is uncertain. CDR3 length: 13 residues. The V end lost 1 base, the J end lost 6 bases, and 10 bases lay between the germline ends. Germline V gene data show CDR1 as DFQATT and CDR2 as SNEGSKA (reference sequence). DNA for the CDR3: TGCAGTGCTAGAGGGGTAGGGTCCAATGAGCAGTTCTTC. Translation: CSARGVGSNEQFF.

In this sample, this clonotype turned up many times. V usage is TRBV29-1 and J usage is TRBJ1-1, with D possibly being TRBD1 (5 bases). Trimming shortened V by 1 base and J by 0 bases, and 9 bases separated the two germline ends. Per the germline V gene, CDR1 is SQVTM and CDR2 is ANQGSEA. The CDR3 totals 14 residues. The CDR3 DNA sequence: TGCAGCGTTGAAGGTCCAGGGATGAACACTGAAGCTTTCTTT. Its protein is CSVEGPGMNTEAFF.

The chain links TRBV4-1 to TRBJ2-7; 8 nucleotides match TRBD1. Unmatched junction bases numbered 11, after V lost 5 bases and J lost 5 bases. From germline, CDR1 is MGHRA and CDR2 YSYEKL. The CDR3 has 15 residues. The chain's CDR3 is CASSGRAGGYDEQYF. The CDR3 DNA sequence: TGCGCCAGCAGCGGCCGGGCAGGGGGCTACGACGAGCAGTACTTC.

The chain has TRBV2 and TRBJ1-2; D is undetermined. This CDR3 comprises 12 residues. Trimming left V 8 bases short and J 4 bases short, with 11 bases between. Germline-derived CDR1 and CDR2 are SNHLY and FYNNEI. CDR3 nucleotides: TGTGCCAGCGGTTCGGGGAGCTATGGCTACACCTTC. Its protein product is CASGSGSYGYTF.

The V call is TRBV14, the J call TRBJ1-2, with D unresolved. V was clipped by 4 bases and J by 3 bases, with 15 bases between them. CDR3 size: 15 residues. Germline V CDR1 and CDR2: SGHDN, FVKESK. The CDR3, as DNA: TGTGCCAGCAGCCCTCTCCCCCTTGGCGACTATGGCTACACCTTC. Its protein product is CASSPLPLGDYGYTF. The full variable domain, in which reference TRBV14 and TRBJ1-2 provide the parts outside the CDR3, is EAGVTQFPSHSVIEKGQTVTLRCDPISGHDNLYWYRRVMGKEIKFLLHFVKESKQDESGMPNNRFLAERTGGTYSTLKVQPAELEDSGVYFCASSPLPLGDYGYTFGSGTRLTVV.

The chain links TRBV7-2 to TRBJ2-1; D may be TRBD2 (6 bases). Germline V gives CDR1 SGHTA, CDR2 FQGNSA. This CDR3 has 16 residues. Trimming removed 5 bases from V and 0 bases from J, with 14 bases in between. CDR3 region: CASSGFRGTSYNEQFF. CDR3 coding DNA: TGTGCCAGCAGCGGCTTCCGGGGGACCTCCTACAATGAGCAGTTCTTC.

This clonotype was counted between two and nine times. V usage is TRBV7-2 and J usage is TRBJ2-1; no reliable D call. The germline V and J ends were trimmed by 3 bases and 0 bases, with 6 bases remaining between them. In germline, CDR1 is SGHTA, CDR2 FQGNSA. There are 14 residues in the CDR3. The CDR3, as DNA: TGTGCCAGCAGCTTTCCATTCTCCTACAATGAGCAGTTCTTC. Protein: CASSFPFSYNEQFF.

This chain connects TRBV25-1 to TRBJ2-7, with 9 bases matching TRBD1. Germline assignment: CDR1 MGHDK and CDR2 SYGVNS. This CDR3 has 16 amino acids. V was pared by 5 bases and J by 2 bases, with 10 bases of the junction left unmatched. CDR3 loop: CASSPQGALFTYEQYF. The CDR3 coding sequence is TGTGCCAGCAGTCCACAGGGGGCATTGTTTACCTACGAGCAGTACTTC.

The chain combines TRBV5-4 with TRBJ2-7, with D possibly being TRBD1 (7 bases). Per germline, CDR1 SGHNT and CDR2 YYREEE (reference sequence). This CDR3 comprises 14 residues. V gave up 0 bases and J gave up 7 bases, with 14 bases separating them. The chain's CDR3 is CASSLVEGAGEQYF. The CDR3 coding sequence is TGTGCCAGCAGCTTGGTAGAGGGGGCGGGAGAGCAGTACTTC.

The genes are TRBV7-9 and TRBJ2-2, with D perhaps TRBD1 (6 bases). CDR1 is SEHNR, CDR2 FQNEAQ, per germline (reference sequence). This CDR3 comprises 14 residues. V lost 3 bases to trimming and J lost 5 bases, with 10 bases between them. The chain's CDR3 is CASSFQGQTGELFF. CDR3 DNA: TGTGCCAGCAGCTTCCAGGGACAAACCGGGGAGCTGTTTTTT.

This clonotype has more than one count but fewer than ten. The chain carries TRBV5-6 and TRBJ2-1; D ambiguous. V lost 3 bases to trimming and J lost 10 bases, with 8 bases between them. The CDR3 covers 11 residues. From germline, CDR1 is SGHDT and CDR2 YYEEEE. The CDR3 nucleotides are TGTGCCAGCAGCTCAACGCGAGAGCAGTTCTTC. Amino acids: CASSSTREQFF.

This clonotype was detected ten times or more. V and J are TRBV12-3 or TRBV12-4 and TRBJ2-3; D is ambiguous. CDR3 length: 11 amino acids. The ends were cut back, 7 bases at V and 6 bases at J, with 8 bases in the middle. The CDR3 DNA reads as TGTGCCAGCACCCGTCGGGATACGCAGTATTTT. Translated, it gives CASTRRDTQYF.

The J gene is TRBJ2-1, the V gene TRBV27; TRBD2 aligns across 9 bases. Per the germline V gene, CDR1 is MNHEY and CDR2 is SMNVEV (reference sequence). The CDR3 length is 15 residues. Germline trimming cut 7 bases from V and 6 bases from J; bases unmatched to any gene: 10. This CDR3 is CASTKRLAGINEQFF. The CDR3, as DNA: TGTGCCAGCACAAAGAGGCTAGCGGGGATCAATGAGCAGTTCTTC.

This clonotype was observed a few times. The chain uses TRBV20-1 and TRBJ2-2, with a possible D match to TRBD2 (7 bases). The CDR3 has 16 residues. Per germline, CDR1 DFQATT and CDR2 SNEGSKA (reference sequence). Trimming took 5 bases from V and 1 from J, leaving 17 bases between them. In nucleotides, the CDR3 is TGCAGTGCTCCCGAGGGGGGGAGGGTGAACACCGGGGAGCTGTTTTTT. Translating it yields CSAPEGGRVNTGELFF.